These 9 T cell receptor beta chains originate from one sample sequenced in a study of control samples from healthy donors and cancer patients. The assay was immunoSEQ multiplex PCR, and TCRdb's table has in-frame clones only and misses some. The data hold fewer than 85,000 clones, with roughly 90% observed a single time. Sequencing was performed on blood. The receptors here all came from a man between 45 and 60 years old in good health.

The chain couples TRBV29-1 to TRBJ1-5; D is uncertain. V shed 7 bases and J shed 5 bases, with 9 bases lying between them. CDR1 SQVTM and CDR2 ANQGSEA come from the germline V gene. The CDR3 is made up of 11 amino acids. The CDR3 DNA sequence: TGCAGCGCTGGAATGGATCAGCCCCAGCATTTT. Residues: CSAGMDQPQHF.

The CDR3 sequence: CATSLGGLETQYF. The CDR3 nucleotides are TGTGCCACCTCGTTAGGGGGGCTAGAGACCCAGTACTTC. This chain joins TRBV11-2 and TRBJ2-5; D possibly matches TRBD1 or TRBD2 (6 bases each). V shed 10 bases and J shed 4 bases, with 16 bases lying between them. Germline values: CDR1 SGHAT, CDR2 FQNNGV. The CDR3 length is 13 residues.

The rearrangement links TRBV6-5 to TRBJ1-1; weak D call: TRBD1 (5 bases). From germline, CDR1 is MNHEY and CDR2 SVGAGI. There are 12 residues in the CDR3. Trimming stripped 8 bases from V and 5 bases from J, with 12 bases between. In nucleotides, the CDR3 is TGTGCCAGCCGTCGGGGGGGAACTGAAGCTTTCTTT. Its protein is CASRRGGTEAFF.

The chain is built from TRBV6-5 and TRBJ1-1; 8 bases are shared with TRBD1. The CDR3 runs 15 residues. The junction had 9 bases not matched to a gene; V was cut back by 8 bases and J by 1 base. Germline-derived CDR1 and CDR2 are MNHEY and SVGAGI. CDR3 amino acids: CASGQGARANTEAFF. CDR3 DNA: TGTGCCAGCGGTCAGGGGGCGCGGGCGAACACTGAAGCTTTCTTT.

This clone has a single count. V and J are TRBV19 and TRBJ1-1; no firm D call. Germline assignment: CDR1 LNHDA and CDR2 SQIVND (reference sequence). V was shortened by 5 bases and J by 6 bases, with 13 bases between the two germline ends. There are 13 residues in the CDR3. The CDR3 sequence: CASSRPRRAEAFF. CDR3 DNA sequence: TGTGCCAGTAGTCGACCTCGAAGGGCTGAAGCTTTCTTT. The whole variable domain, remainder taken from reference TRBV19 and TRBJ1-1, is DGGITQSPKYLFRKEGQNVTLSCEQNLNHDAMYWYRQDPGQGLRLIYYSQIVNDFQKGDIAEGYSVSREKKESFPLTVTSAQKNPTAFYLCASSRPRRAEAFFGQGTRLTVV.

This clone was observed a few times. V is TRBV7-2 and J is TRBJ1-1; D might be TRBD1 (5 bases). From germline, CDR1 is SGHTA and CDR2 FQGNSA. V shed 2 bases and J shed 0 bases, with 13 bases lying between them. The CDR3 runs 16 residues. CDR3: CASSLYGRGLNTEAFF. CDR3 sequence (DNA): TGTGCCAGCAGCTTATATGGGCGGGGGTTGAACACTGAAGCTTTCTTT.

The chain uses TRBV7-9 and TRBJ2-6; 11 bases map to TRBD1. The CDR3 totals 19 residues. Per the germline V gene, CDR1 is SEHNR and CDR2 is FQNEAQ (reference sequence). V lost 5 bases and J lost 0; bases outside the gene matches: 9. CDR3 residues: CASSAMDRGLYSGANVLTF. The CDR3 DNA is TGTGCCAGCAGCGCCATGGACAGGGGGCTTTACTCTGGGGCCAACGTCCTGACTTTC.

CDR3 protein: CASSLASSGVETQYF. Written as DNA, the CDR3 is TGTGCCAGCAGCTTAGCGAGCTCCGGGGTAGAGACCCAGTACTTC. The chain combines TRBV7-2 with TRBJ2-5; a weak D match, TRBD2 (5 bases). Trimming took off 0 bases at V and 4 bases at J, with 12 bases between the two ends. Per germline, CDR1 SGHTA and CDR2 FQGNSA. The CDR3 is made up of 15 amino acids. Supplemented by reference TRBV7-2 and TRBJ2-5, the full variable domain reads GAGVSQSPSNKVTEKGKDVELRCDPISGHTALYWYRQSLGQGLEFLIYFQGNSAPDKSGLPSDRFSAERTGGSVSTLTIQRTQQEDSAVYLCASSLASSGVETQYFGPGTRLLVL.

The genes are TRBV12-3 or TRBV12-4 and TRBJ1-6; D remains unclear. V dropped 3 bases and J dropped 8 bases, with 8 bases sitting between them. There are 13 residues in the CDR3. The CDR3 sequence is CASSFVEDSPLHF. In DNA form, the CDR3 reads TGTGCCAGCAGTTTTGTTGAGGATTCACCCCTCCACTTT.